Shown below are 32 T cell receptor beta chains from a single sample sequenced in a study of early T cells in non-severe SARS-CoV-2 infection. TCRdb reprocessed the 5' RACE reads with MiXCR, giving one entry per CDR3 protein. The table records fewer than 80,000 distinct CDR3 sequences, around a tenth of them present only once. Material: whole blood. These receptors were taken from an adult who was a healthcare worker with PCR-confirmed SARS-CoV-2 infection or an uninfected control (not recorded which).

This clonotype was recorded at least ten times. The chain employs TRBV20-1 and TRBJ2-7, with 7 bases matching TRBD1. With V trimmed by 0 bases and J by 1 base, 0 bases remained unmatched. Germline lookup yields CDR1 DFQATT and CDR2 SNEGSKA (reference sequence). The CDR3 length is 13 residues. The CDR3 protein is CSAREQGSYEQYF. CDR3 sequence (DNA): TGCAGTGCTAGAGAACAGGGGTCCTACGAGCAGTACTTC.

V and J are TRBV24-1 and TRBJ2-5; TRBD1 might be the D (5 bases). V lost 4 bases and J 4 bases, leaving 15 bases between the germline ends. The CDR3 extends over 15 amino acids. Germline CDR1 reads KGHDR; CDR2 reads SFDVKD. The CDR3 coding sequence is TGTGCCACCAGTGACCCCCAGGGCCTCGCAGAGACCCAGTACTTC. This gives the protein CATSDPQGLAETQYF.

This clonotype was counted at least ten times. This chain's CDR3 is CASTRTEESYEQYF. The CDR3 region has the DNA TGTGCCAGCACCCGGACAGAGGAAAGCTACGAGCAGTACTTC. This rearrangement joins TRBV12-3 or TRBV12-4 to TRBJ2-7, with a tentative D call TRBD1 (6 bases). V lost 7 bases, J lost 3 bases, and 16 bases lay in between. This CDR3 is built from 14 residues.

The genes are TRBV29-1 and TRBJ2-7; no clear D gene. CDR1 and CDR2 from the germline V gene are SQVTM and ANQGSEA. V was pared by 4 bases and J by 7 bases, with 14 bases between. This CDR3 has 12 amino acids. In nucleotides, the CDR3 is TGCAGCGTTGGCGGCATAGTCCAAGAGCAGTACTTC. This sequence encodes CSVGGIVQEQYF.

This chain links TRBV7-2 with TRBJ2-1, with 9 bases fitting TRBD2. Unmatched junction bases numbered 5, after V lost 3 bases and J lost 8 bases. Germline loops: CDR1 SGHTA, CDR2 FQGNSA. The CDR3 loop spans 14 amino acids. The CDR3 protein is CASSLSGGMDEQFF. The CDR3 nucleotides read TGTGCCAGCAGCTTGAGCGGGGGGATGGATGAGCAGTTCTTC.

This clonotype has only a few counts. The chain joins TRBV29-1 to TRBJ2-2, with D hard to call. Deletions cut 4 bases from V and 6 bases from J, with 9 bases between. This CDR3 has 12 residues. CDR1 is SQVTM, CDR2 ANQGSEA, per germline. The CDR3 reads CSVVIQPGELFF. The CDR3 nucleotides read TGCAGCGTTGTCATCCAGCCCGGGGAGCTGTTTTTT.

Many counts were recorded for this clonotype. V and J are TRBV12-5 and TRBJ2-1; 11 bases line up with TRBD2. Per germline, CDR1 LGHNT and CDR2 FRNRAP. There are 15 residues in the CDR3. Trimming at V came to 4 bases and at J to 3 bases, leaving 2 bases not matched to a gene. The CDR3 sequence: CASGSTSGNYNEQFF. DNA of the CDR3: TGTGCTAGTGGTTCGACTAGCGGGAACTACAATGAGCAGTTCTTC.

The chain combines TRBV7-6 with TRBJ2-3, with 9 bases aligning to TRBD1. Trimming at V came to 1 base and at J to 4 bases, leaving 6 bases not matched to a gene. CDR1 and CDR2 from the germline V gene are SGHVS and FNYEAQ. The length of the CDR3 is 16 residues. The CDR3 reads CASSLVDRGIADTQYF. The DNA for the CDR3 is TGTGCCAGCAGCTTAGTAGACAGGGGGATTGCAGATACGCAGTATTTT.

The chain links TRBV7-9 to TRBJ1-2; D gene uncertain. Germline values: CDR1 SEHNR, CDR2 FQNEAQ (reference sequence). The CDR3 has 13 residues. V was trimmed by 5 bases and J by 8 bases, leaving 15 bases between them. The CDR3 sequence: CASSPLAAEGYTF. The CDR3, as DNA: TGTGCCAGCAGCCCCCTCGCAGCAGAAGGCTACACCTTC.

CDR3 region: CASSQDGGPTYEQYF. CDR3 sequence (DNA): TGTGCCAGCAGCCAAGATGGTGGACCGACCTACGAGCAGTACTTC. This chain joins TRBV3-1 and TRBJ2-7; D uncertain. Germline V gene data show CDR1 as LGHDT and CDR2 as YNNKEL (reference sequence). The V and J ends lost 0 bases and 2 bases respectively, with 11 bases between them. This CDR3 comprises 15 residues.

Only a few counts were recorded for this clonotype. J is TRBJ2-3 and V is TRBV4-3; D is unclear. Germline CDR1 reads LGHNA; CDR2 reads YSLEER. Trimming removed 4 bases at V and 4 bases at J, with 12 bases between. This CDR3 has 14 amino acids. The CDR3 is CASSPRRQSDTQYF. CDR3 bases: TGCGCCAGCAGCCCCCGTCGCCAGTCAGATACGCAGTATTTT.

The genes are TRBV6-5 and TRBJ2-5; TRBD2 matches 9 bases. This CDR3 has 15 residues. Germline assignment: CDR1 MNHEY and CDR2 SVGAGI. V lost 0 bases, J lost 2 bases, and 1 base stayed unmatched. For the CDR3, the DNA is TGTGCCAGCAGTTACTCGACTAGCGGACAAGAGACCCAGTACTTC. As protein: CASSYSTSGQETQYF.

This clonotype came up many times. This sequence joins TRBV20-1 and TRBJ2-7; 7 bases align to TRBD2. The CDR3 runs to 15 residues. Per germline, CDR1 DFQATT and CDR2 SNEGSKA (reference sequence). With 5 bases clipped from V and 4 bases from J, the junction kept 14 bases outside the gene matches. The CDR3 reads CSAPKPLSGDYEQYF. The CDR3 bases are TGCAGTGCTCCTAAACCCCTCAGCGGGGATTACGAGCAGTACTTC.

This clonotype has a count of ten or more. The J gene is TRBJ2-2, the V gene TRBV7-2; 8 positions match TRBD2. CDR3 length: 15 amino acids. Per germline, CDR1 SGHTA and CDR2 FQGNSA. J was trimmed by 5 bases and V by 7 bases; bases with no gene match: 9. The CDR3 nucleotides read TGTGCCAGCAAACGAGGGACTAGTGGGACCGGGGAGCTGTTTTTT. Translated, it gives CASKRGTSGTGELFF. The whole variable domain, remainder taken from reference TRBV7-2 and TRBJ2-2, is GAGVSQSPSNKVTEKGKDVELRCDPISGHTALYWYRQSLGQGLEFLIYFQGNSAPDKSGLPSDRFSAERTGGSVSTLTIQRTQQEDSAVYLCASKRGTSGTGELFFGEGSRLTVL.

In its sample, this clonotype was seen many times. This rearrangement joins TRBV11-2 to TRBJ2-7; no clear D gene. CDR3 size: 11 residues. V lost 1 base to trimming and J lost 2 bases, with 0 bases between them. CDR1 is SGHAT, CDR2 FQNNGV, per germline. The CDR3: CASSLAYEQYF. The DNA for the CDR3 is TGTGCCAGCAGCTTAGCCTACGAGCAGTACTTC.

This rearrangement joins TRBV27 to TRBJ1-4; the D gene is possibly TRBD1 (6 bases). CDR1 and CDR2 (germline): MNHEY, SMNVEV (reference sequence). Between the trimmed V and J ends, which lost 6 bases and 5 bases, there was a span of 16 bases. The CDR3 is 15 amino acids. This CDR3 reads CASRKLGTSNEKLFF. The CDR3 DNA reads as TGTGCCAGCAGGAAATTGGGGACAAGCAATGAAAAACTGTTTTTT.

The CDR3 is CSIAQGNADTQYF. In DNA, the CDR3 is TGCAGCATAGCACAGGGAAATGCAGATACGCAGTATTTT. The chain combines TRBV29-1 with TRBJ2-3; perhaps TRBD1 as D (6 bases). From germline, CDR1 is SQVTM and CDR2 ANQGSEA. Trimming stripped 8 bases from V and 4 bases from J, with 16 bases between. The CDR3 has 13 amino acids.

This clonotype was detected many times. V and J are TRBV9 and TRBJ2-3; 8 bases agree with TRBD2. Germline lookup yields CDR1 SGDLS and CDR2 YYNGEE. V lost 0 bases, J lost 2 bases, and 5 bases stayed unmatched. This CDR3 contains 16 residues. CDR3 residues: CASSVESGGYTDTQYF. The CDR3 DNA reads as TGTGCCAGCAGCGTAGAAAGCGGGGGATACACAGATACGCAGTATTTT. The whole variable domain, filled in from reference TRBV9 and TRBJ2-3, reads DSGVTQTPKHLITATGQRVTLRCSPRSGDLSVYWYQQSLDQGLQFLIQYYNGEERAKGNILERFSAQQFPDLHSELNLSSLELGDSALYFCASSVESGGYTDTQYFGPGTRLTVL.

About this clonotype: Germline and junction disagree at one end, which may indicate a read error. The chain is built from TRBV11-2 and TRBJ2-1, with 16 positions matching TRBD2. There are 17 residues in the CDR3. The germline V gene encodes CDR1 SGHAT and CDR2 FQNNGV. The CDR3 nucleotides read TGTGCCAGCAGCTTGGGACTAGCGGGAGGGCCGGGCAATGAGCAGATCTTC. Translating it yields CASSLGLAGGPGNEQIF.

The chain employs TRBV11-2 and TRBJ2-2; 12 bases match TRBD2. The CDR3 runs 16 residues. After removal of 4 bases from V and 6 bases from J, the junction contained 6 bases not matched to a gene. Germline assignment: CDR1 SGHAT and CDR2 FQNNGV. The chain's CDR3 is CASSSRLAGAPGELFF. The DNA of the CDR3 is TGTGCCAGCAGCTCAAGACTAGCGGGAGCTCCCGGGGAGCTGTTTTTT.

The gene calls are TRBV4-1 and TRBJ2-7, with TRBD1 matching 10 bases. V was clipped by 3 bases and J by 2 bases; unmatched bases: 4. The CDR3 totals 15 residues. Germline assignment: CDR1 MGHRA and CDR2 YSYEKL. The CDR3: CASSHPGQGAYEQYF. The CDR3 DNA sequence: TGCGCCAGCAGCCATCCTGGACAGGGGGCCTACGAGCAGTACTTC.

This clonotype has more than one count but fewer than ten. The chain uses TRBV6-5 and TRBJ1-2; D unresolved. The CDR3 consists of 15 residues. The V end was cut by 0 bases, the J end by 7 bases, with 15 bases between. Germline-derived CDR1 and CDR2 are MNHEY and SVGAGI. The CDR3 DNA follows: TGTGCCAGCAGTTACTCGCGTCGACGGCTGGGTGGCTACACCTTC. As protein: CASSYSRRRLGGYTF.

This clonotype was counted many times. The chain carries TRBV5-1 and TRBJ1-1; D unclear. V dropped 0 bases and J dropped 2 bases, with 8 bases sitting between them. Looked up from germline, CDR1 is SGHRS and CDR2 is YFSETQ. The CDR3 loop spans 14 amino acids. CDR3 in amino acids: CASSLAGYNTEAFF. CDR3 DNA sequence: TGCGCCAGCAGCTTGGCGGGGTATAACACTGAAGCTTTCTTT.

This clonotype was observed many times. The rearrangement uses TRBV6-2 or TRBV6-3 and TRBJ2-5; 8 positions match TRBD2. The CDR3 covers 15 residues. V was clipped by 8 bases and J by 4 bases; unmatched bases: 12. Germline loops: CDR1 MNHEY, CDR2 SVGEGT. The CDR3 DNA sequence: TGTGCCAGCGTTGGAGCGGGAGCAGGGAGAGAGACCCAGTACTTC. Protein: CASVGAGAGRETQYF.

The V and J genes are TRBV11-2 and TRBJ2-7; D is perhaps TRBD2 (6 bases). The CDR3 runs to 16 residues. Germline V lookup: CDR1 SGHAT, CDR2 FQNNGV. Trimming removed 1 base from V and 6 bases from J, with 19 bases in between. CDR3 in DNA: TGTGCCAGCAGCTTAGCCGTCCTCGGGAGACTTGGCGAGCAGTACTTC. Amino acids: CASSLAVLGRLGEQYF.

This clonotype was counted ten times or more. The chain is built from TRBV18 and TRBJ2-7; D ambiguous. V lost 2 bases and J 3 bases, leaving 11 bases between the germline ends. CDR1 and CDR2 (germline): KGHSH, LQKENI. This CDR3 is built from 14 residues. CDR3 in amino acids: CASSPENERYEQYF. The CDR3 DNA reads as TGTGCCAGCTCACCAGAGAATGAGCGCTACGAGCAGTACTTC.

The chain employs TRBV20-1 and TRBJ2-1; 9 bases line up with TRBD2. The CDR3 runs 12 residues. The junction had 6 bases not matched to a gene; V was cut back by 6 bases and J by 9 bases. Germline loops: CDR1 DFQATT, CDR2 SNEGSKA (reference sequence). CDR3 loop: CSASGGPVEQFF. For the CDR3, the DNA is TGCAGTGCCAGCGGGGGGCCGGTTGAGCAGTTCTTC.

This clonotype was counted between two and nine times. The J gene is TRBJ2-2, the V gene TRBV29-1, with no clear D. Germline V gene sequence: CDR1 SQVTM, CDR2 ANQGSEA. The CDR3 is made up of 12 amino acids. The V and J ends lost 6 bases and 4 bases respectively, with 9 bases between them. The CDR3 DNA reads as TGCAGCGTCTCCCGTCCCACCGGGGAGCTGTTTTTT. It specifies CSVSRPTGELFF.

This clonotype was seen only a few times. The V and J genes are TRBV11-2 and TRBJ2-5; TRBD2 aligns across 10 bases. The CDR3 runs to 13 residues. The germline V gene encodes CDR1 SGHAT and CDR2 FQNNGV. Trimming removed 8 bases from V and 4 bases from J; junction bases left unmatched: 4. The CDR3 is CASGRLAGETQYF. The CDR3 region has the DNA TGTGCCAGCGGTAGACTAGCGGGAGAGACCCAGTACTTC.

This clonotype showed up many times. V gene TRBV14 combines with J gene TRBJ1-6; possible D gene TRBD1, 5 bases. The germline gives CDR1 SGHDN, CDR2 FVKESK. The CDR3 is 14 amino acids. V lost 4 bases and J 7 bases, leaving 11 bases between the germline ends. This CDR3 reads CASSPGTANSPLHF. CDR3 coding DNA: TGTGCCAGCAGCCCGGGGACGGCGAATTCACCCCTCCACTTT.

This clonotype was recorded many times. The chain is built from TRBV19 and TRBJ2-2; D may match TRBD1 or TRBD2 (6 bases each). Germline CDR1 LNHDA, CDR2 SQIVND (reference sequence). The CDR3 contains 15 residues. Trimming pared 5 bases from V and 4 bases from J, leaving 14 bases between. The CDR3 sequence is CASSPGGIGTGELFF. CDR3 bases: TGTGCCAGTAGTCCCGGGGGCATAGGCACCGGGGAGCTGTTTTTT.

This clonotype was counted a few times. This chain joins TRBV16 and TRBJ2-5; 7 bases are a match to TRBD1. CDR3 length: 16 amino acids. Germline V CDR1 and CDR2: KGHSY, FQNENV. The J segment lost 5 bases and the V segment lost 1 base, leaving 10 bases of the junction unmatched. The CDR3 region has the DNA TGTGCCAGCAGCCAATTGGGCTGGGACAGAGACGAGACCCAGTACTTC. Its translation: CASSQLGWDRDETQYF.